A selection of T cell receptor beta chains follows, all from one sample in a study of blood T cell repertoires in COVID-19. Profiling relied on immunoSEQ multiplex PCR, and the TCRdb table lists in-frame clones only, not all of them. The data hold approximately 130,000 clones, with around three quarters observed a single time. Sequencing was carried out using peripheral blood. Receptor source: a human donor in a cohort sampled during active COVID-19. CDR3s include the opening cysteine and the closing phenylalanine or tryptophan. A D gene is named only where the DNA matches it firmly. Clone size is given for some rows only: seen once, a few or many times, or a class if the clone is expanded.

>11|NA|TRBV9|NA|TRBJ1-2
TGTGCCAGCAGGGGGCGTGGTGGCTACACCTTC
CASRGRGGYTF
>14|NA|TRBV19|NA|TRBJ1-2
TGTGCCAGTACCCACCGGCGAGCGGAGGGGGGCTACACCTTC
CASTHRRAEGGYTF
>14|NA|TRBV5-1|NA|TRBJ1-6
TGCGCCAGCAGCTTAGGGGACACGAATTCACCCCTCCACTTT
CASSLGDTNSPLHF
>16|NA|TRBV6-1|TRBD1|TRBJ2-2
TGTGCCAGCAGTGAAGTCGTGGACAGGGGGGCCGGGGAGCTGTTTTTT
CASSEVVDRGAGELFF
>14|NA|TRBV5-1|TRBD2|TRBJ2-3
TGCGCCAGCAGCTGGACTAGCCCCCCAGATACGCAGTATTTT
CASSWTSPPDTQYF
>18|NA|TRBV5-6|TRBD1|TRBJ1-4
TGTGCCAGCAGCCCGACCGGGACAGCTCGTCCAACTAATGAAAAACTGTTTTTT
CASSPTGTARPTNEKLFF
>12|NA|TRBV27|NA|TRBJ2-7
TGTGCCAGCAGAACGACAGGCTACGAGCAGTACTTC
CASRTTGYEQYF
>15|NA|TRBV2|NA|TRBJ1-4
TGTGCCAGCAGTGAATCGTCGAGCCGAGGCGAAAAACTGTTTTTT
CASSESSSRGEKLFF
>14|NA|TRBV30|NA|TRBJ2-3
TGTGCCTGGAGTATGGGGGCTAGCACAGATACGCAGTATTTT
CAWSMGASTDTQYF
>14|NA|TRBV28|TRBD1|TRBJ2-7
TGTGCCAGCAGTTTTACAGGGGGCTCCTACGAGCAGTACTTC
CASSFTGGSYEQYF
>15|once|TRBV29-1|TRBD1|TRBJ2-3
TGCAGCGTTGGCCTGGGACAGGGTAACACAGATACGCAGTATTTT
CSVGLGQGNTDTQYF
>15|NA|TRBV23-1|NA|TRBJ1-4
TGCGCCAGCAGAGGACAGCCACCTACAAATGAAAAACTGTTTTTT
CASRGQPPTNEKLFF
>13|NA|TRBV2|NA|TRBJ1-1
TGTGCCAGCAGTGAAGAGCAGGGTACTGAAGCTTTCTTT
CASSEEQGTEAFF
>13|NA|TRBV12-2|NA|TRBJ1-3
TGTGCAAAGGGACAGGGGACTGGAAACACCATATATTTT
CAKGQGTGNTIYF
>15|NA|TRBV6-5|TRBD1|TRBJ2-3
TGTGCCAGCAGCCTTTCAGGGGGCAAAACAGATACGCAGTATTTT
CASSLSGGKTDTQYF
>15|few|TRBV2|NA|TRBJ2-3
TGTGCCAGCAGTGAAGACAGAAGTCTCACAGATACGCAGTATTTT
CASSEDRSLTDTQYF
>13|NA|TRBV30|NA|TRBJ1-5
TGTGCCTGGAGTGGACAAGACAATCAGCCCCAGCATTTT
CAWSGQDNQPQHF
>13|NA|TRBV5-4|TRBD1|TRBJ1-2
TGTGCCAGCAGCTTGCAGGACAGGGTTGGCTACACCTTC
CASSLQDRVGYTF
>13|once|TRBV27|TRBD1|TRBJ1-2
TGTGCCAGCAGTCCCCAGACAGGGAGTGGCTACACCTTC
CASSPQTGSGYTF
>13|once|TRBV29-1|NA|TRBJ2-3
TGCAGCGTCGAGGGGGGGGCGGCAGATACGCAGTATTTT
CSVEGGAADTQYF
>19|NA|TRBV3-1/TRBV3-2|TRBD2|TRBJ2-2
TGTGCCAGCAGCCAAGACCGCCGGACTAGCGGGGGGTTCATCGGGGAGCTGTTTTTT
CASSQDRRTSGGFIGELFF
>14|NA|TRBV2|NA|TRBJ1-1
TGTGCCAGCAGTGGCTCCGTCGAGGACACTGAAGCTTTCTTT
CASSGSVEDTEAFF
>13|NA|TRBV4-1|NA|TRBJ2-7
TGCGCCAGCAGCCCTTTTAGCTCCTACGAGCAGTACTTC
CASSPFSSYEQYF
>16|NA|TRBV28|TRBD1|TRBJ2-7
TGTGCCAGCAGTGGCCCCGGACAGGCTGGAAGGGGCGAGCAGTACTTC
CASSGPGQAGRGEQYF
>13|NA|TRBV18|NA|TRBJ1-6
TGTGCCAGCTCCCCCGCGGACTATTCACCCCTCCACTTT
CASSPADYSPLHF
>14|NA|TRBV7-8|TRBD1|TRBJ1-6
TGTGCCAGCAGCTTCCGACAGGGTGGTTCACCCCTCCACTTT
CASSFRQGGSPLHF
>14|once|TRBV5-1|NA|TRBJ1-5
TGCGCCAGCAGCTACGGAGGGTACGGGGGGCCCCAGCATTTT
CASSYGGYGGPQHF
>13|NA|TRBV30|NA|TRBJ1-5
TGTGCCTGGAAAGGCGGGGGCAATCAGCCCCAGCATTTT
CAWKGGGNQPQHF
>16|many|TRBV4-1|NA|TRBJ1-5
TGCGCCAGCAGCCTCACGGGGGGGCATAGCAATCAGCCCCAGCATTTT
CASSLTGGHSNQPQHF